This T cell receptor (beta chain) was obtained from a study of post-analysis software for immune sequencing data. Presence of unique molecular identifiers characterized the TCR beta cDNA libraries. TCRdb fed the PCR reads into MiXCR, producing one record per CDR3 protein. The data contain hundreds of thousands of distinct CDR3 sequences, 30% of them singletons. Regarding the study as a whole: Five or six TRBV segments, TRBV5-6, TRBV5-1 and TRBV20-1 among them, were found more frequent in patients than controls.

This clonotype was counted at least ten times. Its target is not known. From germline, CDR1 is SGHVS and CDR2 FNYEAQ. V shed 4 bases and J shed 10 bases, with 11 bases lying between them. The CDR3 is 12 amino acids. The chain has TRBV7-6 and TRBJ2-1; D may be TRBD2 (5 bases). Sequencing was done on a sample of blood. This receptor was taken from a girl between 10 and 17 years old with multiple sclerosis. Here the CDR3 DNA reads TGTGCCAGCAGCTACACTAGGCTCGAGCAGTTCTTC. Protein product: CASSYTRLEQFF.